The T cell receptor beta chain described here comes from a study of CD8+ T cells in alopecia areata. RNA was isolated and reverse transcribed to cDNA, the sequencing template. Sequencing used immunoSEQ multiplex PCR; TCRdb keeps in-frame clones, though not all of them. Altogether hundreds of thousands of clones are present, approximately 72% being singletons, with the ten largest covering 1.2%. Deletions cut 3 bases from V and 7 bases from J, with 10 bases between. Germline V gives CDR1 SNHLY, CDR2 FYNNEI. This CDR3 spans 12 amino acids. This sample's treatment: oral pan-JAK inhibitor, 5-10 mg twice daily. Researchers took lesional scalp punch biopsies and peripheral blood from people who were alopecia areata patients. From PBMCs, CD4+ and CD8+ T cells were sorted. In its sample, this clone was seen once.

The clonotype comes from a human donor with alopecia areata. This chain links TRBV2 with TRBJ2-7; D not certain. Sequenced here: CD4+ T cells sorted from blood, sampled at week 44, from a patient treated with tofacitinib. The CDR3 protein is CASSDDGLEQYF. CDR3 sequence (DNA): TGTGCCAGCAGTGACGACGGCTTGGAGCAGTACTTC.